The 8 T cell receptor beta chains in this list originate from one sample, sequenced in a study of chemoradiotherapy in HPV16-positive cancers. Clones were sequenced by immunoSEQ multiplex PCR, and TCRdb holds only the in-frame ones, with some missing. The sample lists over 1,500 clones; roughly 72% were seen once. The sequences come from tumor tissue, collected from a patient who underwent chemoradiotherapy. The origin of the receptors is a human donor with HPV-associated anogenital cancer.

This clone was observed a single time. The chain combines TRBV7-8 with TRBJ2-3, with D perhaps matching TRBD1 or TRBD2 (6 bases each). This CDR3 has 16 amino acids. V lost 4 bases to trimming and J lost 0 bases, with 14 bases between them. Germline assignment: CDR1 SGHVS and CDR2 FQNEAQ. The CDR3 DNA sequence: TGTGCCAGCAGCTCGAGGGGGGCGTTCAGCACAGATACGCAGTATTTT. Translated, it gives CASSSRGAFSTDTQYF.

CDR3 in DNA: TGTGCCAGCAGCGTAGAGGGACAGCCAGATAATTCACCCCTCCACTTT. Translating it yields CASSVEGQPDNSPLHF. The chain joins TRBV9 to TRBJ1-6, with 7 bases identical to TRBD1. The CDR3 is 16 residues long. J lost 5 bases, V lost 0 bases, and 5 bases had no gene match. CDR1 and CDR2 from the germline V gene are SGDLS and YYNGEE.

Regarding this clone: No DNA is shown, since the ends of the CDR3 on it are uncertain; the CDR3 is the one TCRdb lists. This chain uses TRBV5-3 with TRBJ2-7; the D call TRBD2 from the table was never checked on the DNA. TRBV5-3 belongs to the ORF category, with a function that is uncertain. The CDR3 length equals 11 residues, ends included. The CDR3 sequence: CASYKCYEQYF.

This clone was seen a handful of times. The rearrangement links TRBV2 to TRBJ2-7, with 8 bases identical to TRBD1. Germline CDR1 is SNHLY and CDR2 is FYNNEI. The CDR3 spans 13 residues. Trimming removed 9 bases from V and 6 bases from J; junction bases left unmatched: 10. CDR3 amino acids: CASAGQGGVEQYF. The CDR3 nucleotides read TGTGCCAGTGCCGGACAGGGCGGCGTCGAGCAGTACTTC.

The V and J genes are TRBV14 and TRBJ2-3; D could derive from TRBD1 or TRBD2 (5 bases each). V lost 4 bases, J lost 5 bases, and 10 bases lay in between. Germline loops: CDR1 SGHDN, CDR2 FVKESK. CDR3 size: 13 residues. The CDR3 region has the DNA TGTGCCAGCAGCCCCGGGGCGCGAGATACGCAGTATTTT. Protein product: CASSPGARDTQYF.

J is TRBJ2-7 and V is TRBV5-1; tentative D call: TRBD1 (6 bases). The CDR3 totals 14 residues. The V gene's germline CDR1 is SGHRS and CDR2 YFSETQ. V shed 3 bases and J shed 2 bases, with 12 bases lying between them. The CDR3 spells CASSWTADPYEQYF. CDR3 bases: TGCGCCAGCAGCTGGACAGCCGACCCCTACGAGCAGTACTTC.

The chain uses TRBV6-5 and TRBJ2-5; TRBD2 is a possible D gene (7 bases). This CDR3 has 14 residues. Germline V gene data show CDR1 as MNHEY and CDR2 as SVGAGI. Trimming left V 11 bases short and J 4 bases short, with 20 bases between. The CDR3 loop is CAVGGGGRGETQYF. In DNA, the CDR3 is TGTGCCGTGGGAGGGGGGGGACGTGGAGAGACCCAGTACTTC.

The V and J genes are TRBV6-1 and TRBJ1-1, with D perhaps TRBD1 (6 bases). This CDR3 is built from 14 residues. Germline lookup yields CDR1 MNHNS and CDR2 SASEGT. V was cut by 6 bases and J by 1 base, with 12 bases left in between. The CDR3 protein is CASRRGGSNTEAFF. CDR3 DNA sequence: TGTGCCAGCAGAAGAGGGGGATCGAACACTGAAGCTTTCTTT.